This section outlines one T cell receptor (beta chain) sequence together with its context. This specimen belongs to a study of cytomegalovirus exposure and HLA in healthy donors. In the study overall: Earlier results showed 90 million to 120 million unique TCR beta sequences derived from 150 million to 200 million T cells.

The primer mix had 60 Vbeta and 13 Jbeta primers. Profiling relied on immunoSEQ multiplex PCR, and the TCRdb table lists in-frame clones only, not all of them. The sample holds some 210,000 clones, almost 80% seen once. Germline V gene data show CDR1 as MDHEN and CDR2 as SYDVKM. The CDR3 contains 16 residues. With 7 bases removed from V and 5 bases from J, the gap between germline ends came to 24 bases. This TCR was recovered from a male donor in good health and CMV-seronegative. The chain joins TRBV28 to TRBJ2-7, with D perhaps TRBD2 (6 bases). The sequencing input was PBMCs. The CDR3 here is CASTLVRGLTMHEQYF. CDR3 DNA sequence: TGTGCCAGCACCCTCGTTAGGGGACTGACGATGCACGAGCAGTACTTC.